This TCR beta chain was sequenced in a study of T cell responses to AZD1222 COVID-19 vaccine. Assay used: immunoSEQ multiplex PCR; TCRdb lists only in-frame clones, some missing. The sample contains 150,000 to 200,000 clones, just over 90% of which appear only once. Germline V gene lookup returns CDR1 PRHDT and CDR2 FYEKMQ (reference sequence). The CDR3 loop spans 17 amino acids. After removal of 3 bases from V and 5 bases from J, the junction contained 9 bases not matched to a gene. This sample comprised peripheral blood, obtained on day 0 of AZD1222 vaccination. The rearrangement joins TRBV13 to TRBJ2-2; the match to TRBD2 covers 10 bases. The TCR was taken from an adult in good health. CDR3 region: CASSFNGGLAWTGELFF. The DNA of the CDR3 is TGTGCCAGCAGCTTCAATGGGGGACTAGCGTGGACCGGGGAGCTGTTTTTT.